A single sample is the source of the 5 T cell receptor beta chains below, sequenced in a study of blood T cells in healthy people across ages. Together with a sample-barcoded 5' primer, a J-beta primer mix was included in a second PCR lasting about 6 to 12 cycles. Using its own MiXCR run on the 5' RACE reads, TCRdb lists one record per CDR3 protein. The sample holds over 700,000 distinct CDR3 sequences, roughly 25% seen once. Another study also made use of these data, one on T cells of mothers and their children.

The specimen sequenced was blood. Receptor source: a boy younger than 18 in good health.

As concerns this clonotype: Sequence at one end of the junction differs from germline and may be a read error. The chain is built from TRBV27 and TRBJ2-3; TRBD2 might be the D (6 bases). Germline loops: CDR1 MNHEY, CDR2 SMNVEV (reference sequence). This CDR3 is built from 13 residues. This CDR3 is CASKPTSKDTQFF. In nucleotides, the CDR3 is TGTGCCAGCAAACCCACTAGCAAAGATACGCAGTTTTTT.

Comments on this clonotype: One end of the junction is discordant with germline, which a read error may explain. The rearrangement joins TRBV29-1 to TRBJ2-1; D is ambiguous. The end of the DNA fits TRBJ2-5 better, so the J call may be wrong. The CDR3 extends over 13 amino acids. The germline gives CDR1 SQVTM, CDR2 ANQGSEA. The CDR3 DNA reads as TGCGGCGTTGAAGGAATATTGGGGGAGACCCAGTACTTC. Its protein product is CGVEGILGETQYF.

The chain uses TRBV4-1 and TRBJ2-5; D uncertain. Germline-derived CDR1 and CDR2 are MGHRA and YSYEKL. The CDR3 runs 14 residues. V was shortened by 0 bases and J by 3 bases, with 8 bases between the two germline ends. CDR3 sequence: CASSQDNPKETQYF. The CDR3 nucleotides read TGCGCCAGCAGCCAAGATAACCCGAAAGAGACCCAGTACTTC.

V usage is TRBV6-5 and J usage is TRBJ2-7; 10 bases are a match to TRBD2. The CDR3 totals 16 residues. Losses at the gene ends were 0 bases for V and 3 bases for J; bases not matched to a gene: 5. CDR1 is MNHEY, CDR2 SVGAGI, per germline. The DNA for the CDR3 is TGTGCCAGCAGTTACTCGGTTCTAGCGGGGGTCTACGAGCAGTACTTC. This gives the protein CASSYSVLAGVYEQYF.

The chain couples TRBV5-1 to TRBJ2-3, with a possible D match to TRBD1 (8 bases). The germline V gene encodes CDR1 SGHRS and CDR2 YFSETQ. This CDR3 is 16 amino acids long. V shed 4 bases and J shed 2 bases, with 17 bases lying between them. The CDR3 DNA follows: TGCGCCAGCAGCCCCAGGACAGGGAGGGCCACAGATACGCAGTATTTT. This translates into CASSPRTGRATDTQYF.